This T cell receptor (beta chain) was recorded in a study of cytomegalovirus exposure and HLA in healthy donors. Germline CDR1 and CDR2: ENHRY and SYGVKD. The V end lost 2 bases, the J end lost 4 bases, and 15 bases lay between the germline ends. CDR3 size: 16 residues. In the PCR, 60 Vbeta and 13 Jbeta primers were used. Sequencing was performed with immunoSEQ multiplex PCR; in TCRdb, only in-frame clones are kept and a portion is missing. Of more than 95,000 clones in the sample, 75% were seen once. Material: PBMCs. J is TRBJ2-1 and V is TRBV10-3; perhaps TRBD2 as D (6 bases). The receptor was derived from a woman aged 50 to 60 in good health and CMV-seronegative. The CDR3 sequence: CAISEPEVRGYNEQFF. The CDR3 DNA follows: TGTGCCATCAGTGAGCCTGAGGTCCGGGGGTACAATGAGCAGTTCTTC.